Reported below is one T cell receptor (beta chain). V was pared by 6 bases and J by 7 bases, with 8 bases of the junction left unmatched. CDR1 is MNHEY, CDR2 SVGAGI, per germline. The CDR3 covers 14 residues. The protocol was immunoSEQ multiplex PCR, while the TCRdb copy is restricted to in-frame clones and leaves out a portion. The sample holds 110,000 to 150,000 clones, roughly 88% seen once. This sample stems from a study of blood T cell repertoires in COVID-19. Study summary: The United States, Italy and Spain were the sources of the acute and convalescent COVID-19 samples.

The sequenced sample was PBMCs or T cells enriched from blood (not recorded which). This chain connects TRBV6-5 to TRBJ2-5; 10 bases are a match to TRBD1. This clonotype was sampled from a man in his forties or fifties who had recovered from COVID-19. CDR3 coding DNA: TGTGCCAGCAGGCTCGACAGGGGGCCCAGGACCCAGTACTTC. Its protein product is CASRLDRGPRTQYF.